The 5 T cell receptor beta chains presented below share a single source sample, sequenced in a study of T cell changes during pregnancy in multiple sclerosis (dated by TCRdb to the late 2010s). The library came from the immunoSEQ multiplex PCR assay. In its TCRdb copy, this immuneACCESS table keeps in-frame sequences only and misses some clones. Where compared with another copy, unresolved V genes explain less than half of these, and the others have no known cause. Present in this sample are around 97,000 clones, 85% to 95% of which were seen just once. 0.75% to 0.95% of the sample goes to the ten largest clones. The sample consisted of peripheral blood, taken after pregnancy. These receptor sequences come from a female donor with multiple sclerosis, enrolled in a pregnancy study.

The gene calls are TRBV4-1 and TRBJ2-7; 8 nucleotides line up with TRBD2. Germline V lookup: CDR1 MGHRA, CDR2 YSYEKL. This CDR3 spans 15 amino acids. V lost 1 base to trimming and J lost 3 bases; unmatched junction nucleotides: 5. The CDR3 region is CASSQVDREGYEQYF. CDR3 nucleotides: TGCGCCAGCAGCCAAGTGGACCGGGAGGGCTACGAGCAGTACTTC.

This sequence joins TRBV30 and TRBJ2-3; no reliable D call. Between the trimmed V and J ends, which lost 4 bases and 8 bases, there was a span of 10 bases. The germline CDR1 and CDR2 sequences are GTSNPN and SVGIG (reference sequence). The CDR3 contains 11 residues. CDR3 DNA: TGTGCCTGGACCCGAGGAGTTACGCAGTATTTT. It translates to CAWTRGVTQYF.

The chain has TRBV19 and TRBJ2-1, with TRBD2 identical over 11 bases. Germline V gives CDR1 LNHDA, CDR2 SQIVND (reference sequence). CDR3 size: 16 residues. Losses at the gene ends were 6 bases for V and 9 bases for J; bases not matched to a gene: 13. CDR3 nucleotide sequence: TGTGCCAGTAGCGGGGGGACTAGCGGATGGCCCGGTGAGCAGTTCTTC. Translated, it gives CASSGGTSGWPGEQFF.

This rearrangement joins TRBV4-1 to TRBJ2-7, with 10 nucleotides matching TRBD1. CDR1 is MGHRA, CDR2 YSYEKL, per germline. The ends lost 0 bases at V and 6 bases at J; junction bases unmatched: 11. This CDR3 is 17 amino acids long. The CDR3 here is CASSQDRGTGEILEQYF. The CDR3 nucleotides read TGCGCCAGCAGCCAAGATCGCGGGACAGGGGAAATTCTCGAGCAGTACTTC.

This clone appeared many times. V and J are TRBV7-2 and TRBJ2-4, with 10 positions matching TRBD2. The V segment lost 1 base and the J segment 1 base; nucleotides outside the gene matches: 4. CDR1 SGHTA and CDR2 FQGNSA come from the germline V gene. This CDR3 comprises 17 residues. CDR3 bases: TGTGCCAGCAGCTTAGTTTTTAGCGGGGGGGCCAAAAACATTCAGTACTTC. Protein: CASSLVFSGGAKNIQYF.